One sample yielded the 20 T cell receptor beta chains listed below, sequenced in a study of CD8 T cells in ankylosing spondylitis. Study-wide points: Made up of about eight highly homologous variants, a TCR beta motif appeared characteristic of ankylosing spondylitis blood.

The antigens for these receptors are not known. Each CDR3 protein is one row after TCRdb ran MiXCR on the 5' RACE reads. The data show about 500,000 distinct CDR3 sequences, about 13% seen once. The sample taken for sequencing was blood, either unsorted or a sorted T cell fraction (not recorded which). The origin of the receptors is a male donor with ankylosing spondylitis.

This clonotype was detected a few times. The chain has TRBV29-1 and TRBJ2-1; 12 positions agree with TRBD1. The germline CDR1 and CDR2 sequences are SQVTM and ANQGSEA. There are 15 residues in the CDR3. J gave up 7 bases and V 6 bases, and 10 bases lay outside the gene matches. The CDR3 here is CSVVPGQGAMNEQFF. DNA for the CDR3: TGCAGCGTCGTCCCGGGACAGGGGGCCATGAATGAGCAGTTCTTC.

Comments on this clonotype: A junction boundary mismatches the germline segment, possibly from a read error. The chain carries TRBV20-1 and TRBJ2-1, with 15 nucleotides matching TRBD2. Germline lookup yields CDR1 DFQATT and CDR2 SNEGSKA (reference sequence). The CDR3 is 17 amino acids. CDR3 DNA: TGCTGTGCTACCCTAGGGACTAGCGGGAGGTCCTACAATGAGCAGTTCTTC. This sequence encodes CCATLGTSGRSYNEQFF.

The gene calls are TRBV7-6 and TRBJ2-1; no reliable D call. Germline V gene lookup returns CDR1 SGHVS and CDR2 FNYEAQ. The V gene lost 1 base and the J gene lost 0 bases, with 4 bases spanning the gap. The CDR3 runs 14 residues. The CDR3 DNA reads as TGTGCCAGCAGCTTAGAGTTCTCCTACAATGAGCAGTTCTTC. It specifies CASSLEFSYNEQFF.

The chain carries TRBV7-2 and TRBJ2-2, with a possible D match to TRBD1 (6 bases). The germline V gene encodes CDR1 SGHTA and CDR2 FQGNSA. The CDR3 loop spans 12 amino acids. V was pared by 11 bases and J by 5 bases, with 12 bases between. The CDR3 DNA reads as TGTGCCTTTCGAACAGGGACCGGGGAGCTGTTTTTT. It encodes CAFRTGTGELFF. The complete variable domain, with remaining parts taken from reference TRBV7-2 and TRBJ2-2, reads GAGVSQSPSNKVTEKGKDVELRCDPISGHTALYWYRQSLGQGLEFLIYFQGNSAPDKSGLPSDRFSAERTGGSVSTLTIQRTQQEDSAVYLCAFRTGTGELFFGEGSRLTVL.

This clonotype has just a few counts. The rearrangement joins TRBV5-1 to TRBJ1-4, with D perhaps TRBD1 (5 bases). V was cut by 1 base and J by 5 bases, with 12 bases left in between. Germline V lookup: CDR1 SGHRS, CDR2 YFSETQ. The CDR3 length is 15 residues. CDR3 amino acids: CASSLIPGDNEKLFF. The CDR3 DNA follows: TGCGCCAGCAGCTTGATTCCGGGGGACAATGAAAAACTGTTTTTT. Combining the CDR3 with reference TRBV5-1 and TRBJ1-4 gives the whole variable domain KAGVTQTPRYLIKTRGQQVTLSCSPISGHRSVSWYQQTPGQGLQFLFEYFSETQRNKGNFPGRFSGRQFSNSRSEMNVSTLELGDSALYLCASSLIPGDNEKLFFGSGTQLSVL.

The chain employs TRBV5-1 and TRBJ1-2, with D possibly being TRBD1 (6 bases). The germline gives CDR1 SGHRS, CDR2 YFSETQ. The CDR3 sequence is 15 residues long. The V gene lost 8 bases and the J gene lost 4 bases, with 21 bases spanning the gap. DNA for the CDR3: TGCGCCAGACCTACCCGGGACAAAGTGGGCTATGGCTACACCTTC. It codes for CARPTRDKVGYGYTF.

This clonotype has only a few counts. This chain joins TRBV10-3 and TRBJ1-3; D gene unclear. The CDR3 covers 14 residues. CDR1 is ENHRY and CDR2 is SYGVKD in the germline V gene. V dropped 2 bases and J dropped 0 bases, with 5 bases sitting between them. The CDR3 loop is CAISEKTSGNTIYF. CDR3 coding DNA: TGTGCCATCAGTGAGAAGACCTCTGGAAACACCATATATTTT.

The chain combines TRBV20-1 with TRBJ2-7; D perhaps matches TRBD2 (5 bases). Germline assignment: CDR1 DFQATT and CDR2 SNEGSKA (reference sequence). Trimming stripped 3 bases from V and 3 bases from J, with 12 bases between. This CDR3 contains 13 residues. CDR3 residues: CSASEGIGYEQYF. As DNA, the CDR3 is TGCAGTGCTAGTGAGGGAATAGGCTACGAGCAGTACTTC.

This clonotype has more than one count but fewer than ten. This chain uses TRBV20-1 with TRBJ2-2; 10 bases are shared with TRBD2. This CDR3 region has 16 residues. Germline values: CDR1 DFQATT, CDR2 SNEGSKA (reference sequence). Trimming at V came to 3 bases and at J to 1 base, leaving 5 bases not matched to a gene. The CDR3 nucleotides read TGCAGTGCTAGGGATGCTAGCGGGAGGAACACCGGGGAGCTGTTTTTT. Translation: CSARDASGRNTGELFF.

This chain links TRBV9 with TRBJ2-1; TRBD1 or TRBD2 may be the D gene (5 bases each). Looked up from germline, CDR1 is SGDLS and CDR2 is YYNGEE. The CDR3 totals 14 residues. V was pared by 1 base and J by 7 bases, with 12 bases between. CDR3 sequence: CASSVLSGQNEQFF. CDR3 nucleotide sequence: TGTGCCAGCAGCGTATTATCGGGGCAGAATGAGCAGTTCTTC.

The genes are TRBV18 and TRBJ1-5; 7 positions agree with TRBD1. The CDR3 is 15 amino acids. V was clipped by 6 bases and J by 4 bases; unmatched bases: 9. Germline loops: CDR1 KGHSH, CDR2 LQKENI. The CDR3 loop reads CASSHGAGGNQPQHF. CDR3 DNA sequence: TGTGCCAGCTCCCACGGTGCAGGGGGGAATCAGCCCCAGCATTTT.

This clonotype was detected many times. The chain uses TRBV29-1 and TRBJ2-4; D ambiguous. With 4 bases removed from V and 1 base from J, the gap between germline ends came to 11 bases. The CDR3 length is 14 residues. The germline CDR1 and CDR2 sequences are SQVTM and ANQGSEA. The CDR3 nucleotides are TGCAGCGTTGCCGTGTTAGGGGCCAAAAACATTCAGTACTTC. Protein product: CSVAVLGAKNIQYF.

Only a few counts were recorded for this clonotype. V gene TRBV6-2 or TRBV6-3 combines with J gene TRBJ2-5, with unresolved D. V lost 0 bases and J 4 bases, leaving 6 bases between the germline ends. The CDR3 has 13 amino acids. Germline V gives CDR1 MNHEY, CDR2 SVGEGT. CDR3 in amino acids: CASSYSTPETQYF. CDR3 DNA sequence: TGTGCCAGCAGTTACTCGACTCCAGAGACCCAGTACTTC.

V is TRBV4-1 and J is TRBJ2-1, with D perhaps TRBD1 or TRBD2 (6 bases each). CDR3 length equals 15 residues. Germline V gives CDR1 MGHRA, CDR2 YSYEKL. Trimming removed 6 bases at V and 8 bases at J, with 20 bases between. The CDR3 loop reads CASRQTGGPAHEQFF. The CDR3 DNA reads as TGCGCCAGCAGACAGACAGGAGGGCCCGCCCATGAGCAGTTCTTC.

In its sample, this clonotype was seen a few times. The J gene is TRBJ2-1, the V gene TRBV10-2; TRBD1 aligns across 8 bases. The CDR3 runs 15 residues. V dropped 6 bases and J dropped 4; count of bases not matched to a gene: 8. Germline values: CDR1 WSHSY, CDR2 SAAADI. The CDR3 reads CASRAGTGIYNEQFF. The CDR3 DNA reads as TGCGCCAGCAGAGCCGGGACAGGAATTTACAATGAGCAGTTCTTC.

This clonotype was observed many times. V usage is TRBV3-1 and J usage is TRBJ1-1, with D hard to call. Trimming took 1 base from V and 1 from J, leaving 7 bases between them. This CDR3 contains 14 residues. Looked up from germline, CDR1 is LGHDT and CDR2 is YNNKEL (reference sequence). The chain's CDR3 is CASSQVGRNTEAFF. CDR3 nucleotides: TGTGCCAGCAGCCAAGTTGGGAGGAACACTGAAGCTTTCTTT.

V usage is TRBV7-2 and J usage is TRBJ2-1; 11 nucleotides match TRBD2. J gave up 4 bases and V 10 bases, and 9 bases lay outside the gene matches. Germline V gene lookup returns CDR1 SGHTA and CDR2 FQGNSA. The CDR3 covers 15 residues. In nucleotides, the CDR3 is TGTGCCACTCGGGTAGCGGGAGGGCCGTACAATGAGCAGTTCTTC. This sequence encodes CATRVAGGPYNEQFF.

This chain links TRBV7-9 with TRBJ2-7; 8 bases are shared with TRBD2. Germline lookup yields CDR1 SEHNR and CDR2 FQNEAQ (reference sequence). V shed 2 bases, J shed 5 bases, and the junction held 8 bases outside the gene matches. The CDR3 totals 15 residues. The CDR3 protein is CASSLRAGDPNEQYF. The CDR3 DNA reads TGTGCCAGCAGCTTACGAGCGGGGGATCCAAACGAGCAGTACTTC.

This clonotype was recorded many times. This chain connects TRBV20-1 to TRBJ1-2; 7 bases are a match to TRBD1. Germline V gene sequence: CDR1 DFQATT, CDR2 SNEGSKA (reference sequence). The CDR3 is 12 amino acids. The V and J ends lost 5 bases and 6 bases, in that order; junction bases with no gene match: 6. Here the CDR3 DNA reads TGCAGTGCTGTCCAGGGGGTCGATGGCTACACCTTC. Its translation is CSAVQGVDGYTF.

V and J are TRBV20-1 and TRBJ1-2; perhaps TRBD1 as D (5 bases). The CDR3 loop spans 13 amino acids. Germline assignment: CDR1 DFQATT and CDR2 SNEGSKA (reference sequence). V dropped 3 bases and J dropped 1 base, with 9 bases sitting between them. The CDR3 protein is CSASGGFNYGYTF. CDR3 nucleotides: TGCAGTGCTAGCGGGGGATTTAACTATGGCTACACCTTC.